The clone carrying this T cell receptor beta chain has a handful of counts. The data were taken from a study of blood T cell repertoires in COVID-19. In the study overall: PBMCs, B-cell-depleted T cells, or T cells were the source of the cDNA or gDNA that made up the material.

The CDR3 is made up of 14 amino acids. Germline assignment: CDR1 SNHLY and CDR2 FYNNEI. Deletions cut 3 bases from V and 3 bases from J, with 12 bases between. Original processing methods: Reference gene primer amplification gave nucleated cell count estimates. The table came from immunoSEQ multiplex PCR; TCRdb's copy has only in-frame clones and leaves some out. That table furnishes V, J and clone size, whereas the DNA furnished D and trimming. The sample carries around 22,000 clones, 75% to 95% recorded once. Sequenced material: peripheral blood. The genes are TRBV2 and TRBJ2-7, with D hard to call. This receptor was obtained from an older woman with active COVID-19. The CDR3 DNA sequence: TGTGCCAGCAGTGACCACGGCGGATTCTACGAGCAGTACTTC. Protein: CASSDHGGFYEQYF.